The clone carrying this T cell receptor beta chain appeared a few times. This entry belongs to a study of regulatory T cells in long-lasting Graves disease. Arm-PCR of CDR3 regions with iRepertoire HTBI primers generated TCR beta libraries. TCRdb analysed the multiplex PCR reads with MiXCR anew, one entry per CDR3 protein. The sample consists of around 500,000 distinct CDR3 sequences, approximately 12% of them appearing once. Time point in this sample: newly diagnosed GD, antithyroid drugs for less than 3 months. Generation of the TCR library employed RNA extracted from PBMCs. Germline trimming cut 0 bases from V and 4 bases from J; bases unmatched to any gene: 2. Germline-derived CDR1 and CDR2 are GTSNPN and SVGIG (reference sequence). The CDR3 has 13 residues. These sequences were also reported in another study, on T cells in Graves' hyperthyroidism and ophthalmopathy.

This sample comprised peripheral blood mononuclear cells (PBMCs), obtained at new diagnosis, from a patient treated with antithyroid drugs. This sequence was found in a man younger than 45 with Graves disease. The V gene is TRBV30, the J gene TRBJ2-7, with 8 bases fitting TRBD1. The CDR3 loop is CAWSVGQGYEQYF. The CDR3 region has the DNA TGTGCCTGGAGTGTAGGACAGGGTTACGAGCAGTACTTC.